This T cell receptor beta chain stems from a study of shared clonotypes between healthy human individuals. The CDR3 is 15 residues long. Trimming cost V 4 bases and J 2 bases; bases outside gene matches: 6. Germline loops: CDR1 KGHSH, CDR2 LQKENI. Study processing details: ImmunoSEQ supplied junction-only sequences lacking quality scores, so filtering was different. The protocol was immunoSEQ multiplex PCR, while the TCRdb copy is restricted to in-frame clones and leaves out a portion. That table furnishes V, J and clone size, whereas the DNA furnished D and trimming. The table lists under 200,000 clones, 90% to 95% of them singletons.

The receptor was derived from a woman in her 30s in good health. Sequencing used naive CD4+ T cells sorted from blood. Subset denoted: CD45RA+ positively selected. The rearrangement joins TRBV18 to TRBJ1-1, with 8 bases aligning to TRBD1. CDR3 DNA sequence: TGTGCCAGCTCACTTCGGACAGGGAAAAACACTGAAGCTTTCTTT. Translation: CASSLRTGKNTEAFF.